This TCR beta chain was recorded in a study of CD8 T cells in Susac syndrome. The RNA, about 0.5 to 1 ug, was put through reverse transcription using random hexamers. TCRdb reprocessed the immunoSEQ multiplex PCR reads with MiXCR, giving one entry per CDR3 protein. This sample carries under 200,000 distinct CDR3 sequences, under 95% of them seen once, and the ten largest clones take 0.1% to 0.12%. The receptor comes from a human donor with Susac syndrome. The sequencing input was CD4+ T cells from PBMCs.

The CDR3, as DNA: TGTGCCTGGAGTTGGGACATCAAGGGAACTGAAGCTTTCTTT. Amino acid sequence: CAWSWDIKGTEAFF. The chain combines TRBV30 with TRBJ1-1; TRBD1 might be the D (6 bases). This CDR3 has 14 residues. V gave up 2 bases and J gave up 5 bases, with 15 bases separating them. Germline V CDR1 and CDR2: GTSNPN, SVGIG (reference sequence).